The 22 T cell receptor beta chains below all came from one sample that was sequenced in a study of blood T cell repertoires in COVID-19. Only in-frame clones appear in the TCRdb table, and some are missing; sequencing was by immunoSEQ multiplex PCR. This sample has 300,000 to 400,000 clones, with 65% to 85% found just once. The specimen sequenced was peripheral blood. These receptors were taken from a man under 40 with active or convalescent COVID-19.

The rearrangement joins TRBV13 to TRBJ1-1; unclear D gene. Germline loops: CDR1 PRHDT, CDR2 FYEKMQ (reference sequence). The CDR3 length is 11 residues. The V end was cut by 0 bases, the J end by 9 bases, with 5 bases between. The CDR3 bases are TGTGCCAGCAGCTTAGGCGGGAAAGCTTTCTTT. This encodes CASSLGGKAFF.

This clone was found once. V usage is TRBV2 and J usage is TRBJ1-2; D unclear. Germline CDR1 reads SNHLY; CDR2 reads FYNNEI. There are 11 residues in the CDR3. Trimming cost V 4 bases and J 8 bases, with 8 bases left between them. The CDR3: CASSGSGGYTF. As DNA, the CDR3 is TGTGCCAGCAGTGGAAGTGGCGGCTACACCTTC.

The chain joins TRBV24-1 to TRBJ2-5; TRBD1 agrees at 11 bases. Trimming at V came to 9 bases and at J to 5 bases, leaving 4 bases not matched to a gene. This CDR3 has 13 residues. Germline values: CDR1 KGHDR, CDR2 SFDVKD. The CDR3 protein is CATGQGARETQYF. As DNA, the CDR3 is TGTGCCACCGGACAGGGGGCGCGGGAGACCCAGTACTTC.

The V call is TRBV28, the J call TRBJ2-7; 10 bases are a match to TRBD1. Losses at the gene ends were 8 bases for V and 3 bases for J; bases not matched to a gene: 4. The germline gives CDR1 MDHEN, CDR2 SYDVKM. The CDR3 totals 13 residues. CDR3 nucleotide sequence: TGTGCCAGCTCGACAGGGGGCCTCTACGAGCAGTACTTC. It encodes CASSTGGLYEQYF. The full variable domain, its missing parts supplied by reference TRBV28 and TRBJ2-7, is DVKVTQSSRYLVKRTGEKVFLECVQDMDHENMFWYRQDPGLGLRLIYFSYDVKMKEKGDIPEGYSVSREKKERFSLILESASTNQTSMYLCASSTGGLYEQYFGPGTRLTVT.

This rearrangement joins TRBV27 to TRBJ2-7, with TRBD1 matching 8 bases. The V and J ends lost 5 bases and 3 bases, in that order; junction bases with no gene match: 12. Per germline, CDR1 MNHEY and CDR2 SMNVEV (reference sequence). The CDR3 spans 16 residues. The CDR3 DNA reads TGTGCCAGCAGTCTTTCCGGACAGGGTGGGAACTACGAGCAGTACTTC. Its translation: CASSLSGQGGNYEQYF.

This clone has only a few counts. The rearrangement joins TRBV11-1 to TRBJ1-2; TRBD1 matches at 8 bases. The CDR3 extends over 14 amino acids. V lost 6 bases to trimming and J lost 9 bases; unmatched junction nucleotides: 12. CDR1 is SGHAT, CDR2 FQDESV, per germline (reference sequence). The chain's CDR3 is CASRPGQGFSRYTF. Here the CDR3 DNA reads TGTGCCAGCAGACCTGGACAGGGCTTTTCTCGCTACACCTTC. The full variable domain, completed using reference TRBV11-1 and TRBJ1-2, is EAEVAQSPRYKITEKSQAVAFWCDPISGHATLYWYRQILGQGPELLVQFQDESVVDDSQLPKDRFSAERLKGVDSTLKIQPAELGDSAMYLCASRPGQGFSRYTFGSGTRLTVV.

The V gene is TRBV29-1, the J gene TRBJ2-7; 7 nucleotides align to TRBD1. Losses at the gene ends were 7 bases for V and 3 bases for J; bases not matched to a gene: 12. This CDR3 contains 14 residues. Germline V lookup: CDR1 SQVTM, CDR2 ANQGSEA. The CDR3 DNA follows: TGCAGCGCCCAAAAGCACACAGGGGACTACGAGCAGTACTTC. Translating gives CSAQKHTGDYEQYF.

The chain recombines TRBV7-3 with TRBJ2-1; D gene uncertain. Trimming stripped 3 bases from V and 2 bases from J, with 5 bases between. This CDR3 region has 13 residues. Germline lookup yields CDR1 SGHTA and CDR2 FQGTGA. CDR3: CASSLGTYNEQFF. For the CDR3, the DNA is TGTGCCAGCAGCTTGGGCACCTACAATGAGCAGTTCTTC.

This rearrangement joins TRBV29-1 to TRBJ1-4; tentative D call: TRBD1 (5 bases). This CDR3 has 12 residues. Germline V gene data show CDR1 as SQVTM and CDR2 as ANQGSEA. V was clipped by 5 bases and J by 7 bases, with 11 bases between them. The CDR3 spells CSVPGRGEKLFF. The DNA for the CDR3 is TGCAGCGTTCCCGGGAGGGGTGAAAAACTGTTTTTT.

This rearrangement joins TRBV4-3 to TRBJ2-1, with D tentatively TRBD2 (5 bases). This CDR3 contains 15 residues. V lost 0 bases, J lost 6 bases, and 12 bases lay in between. Germline assignment: CDR1 LGHNA and CDR2 YSLEER. CDR3: CASSQDRGLGNEQFF. CDR3 in DNA: TGCGCCAGCAGCCAAGACCGCGGGCTAGGCAATGAGCAGTTCTTC.

This clone has a single count. V and J are TRBV4-3 and TRBJ1-1; TRBD1 matches 7 bases. V dropped 1 base and J dropped 5; count of bases not matched to a gene: 4. Germline values: CDR1 LGHNA, CDR2 YSLEER. The CDR3 is 14 amino acids. The CDR3 DNA is TGCGCCAGCAGCCAAGTACAGGGGTGGACTGAAGCTTTCTTT. Protein product: CASSQVQGWTEAFF.

The chain has TRBV12-2 and TRBJ2-2; TRBD1 is taken as the D call from the table, unchecked against the DNA. TRBV12-2 is a pseudogene. This CDR3 region has 16 residues. This CDR3 is CASRLVGTGGPGELFF. Here the CDR3 DNA reads TGTGCAAGTCGCTTAGTTGGGACAGGGGGTCCCGGGGAGCTGTTTTTT.

This chain joins TRBV19 and TRBJ1-2; 8 nucleotides align to TRBD1. The V gene end was trimmed by 5 bases and the J gene end by 6 bases; junction bases not matched to a gene: 14. The V gene's germline CDR1 is LNHDA and CDR2 SQIVND (reference sequence). This CDR3 contains 16 residues. The CDR3 region has the DNA TGTGCCAGTAGTCACAACCGAGGACAGGGAGTAGATGGCTACACCTTC. It specifies CASSHNRGQGVDGYTF.

This clone was detected once. The rearrangement uses TRBV4-1 and TRBJ2-1; TRBD2 matches at 15 bases. The J segment lost 8 bases and the V segment lost 2 bases, leaving 4 bases of the junction unmatched. The germline V gene has CDR1 MGHRA and CDR2 YSYEKL. The CDR3 runs 16 residues. CDR3 in amino acids: CASSQRTSGRGDEQFF. The CDR3 bases are TGCGCCAGCAGCCAACGGACTAGCGGGAGGGGGGATGAGCAGTTCTTC.

This clone was recorded a few times. The V gene is TRBV6-4, the J gene TRBJ1-5, with TRBD1 as a possible D gene (6 bases). V shed 10 bases and J shed 6 bases, with 16 bases lying between them. The CDR3 covers 13 residues. Germline V lookup: CDR1 MRHNA, CDR2 SNTAGT. The CDR3 is CATATGRGQPQHF. In DNA form, the CDR3 reads TGTGCCACCGCGACAGGAAGGGGTCAGCCCCAGCATTTT.

Here the CDR3 DNA reads TGTGCCAGCGGAAACCGACGGGTCACCGGGGAGCTGTTTTTT. Amino acids: CASGNRRVTGELFF. The chain couples TRBV6-5 to TRBJ2-2; unclear D gene. The germline CDR1 and CDR2 sequences are MNHEY and SVGAGI. Trimming took off 8 bases at V and 4 bases at J, with 14 bases between the two ends. The CDR3 spans 14 residues.

The chain combines TRBV27 with TRBJ2-2; D is perhaps TRBD1 (5 bases). Germline loops: CDR1 MNHEY, CDR2 SMNVEV (reference sequence). V was clipped by 4 bases and J by 0 bases, with 12 bases between them. The CDR3 length is 16 residues. CDR3 sequence reads: CASSSRTRPNTGELFF. The CDR3 DNA follows: TGTGCCAGCAGTTCAAGGACACGCCCGAACACCGGGGAGCTGTTTTTT.

This clone was recorded a few times. The rearrangement links TRBV10-3 to TRBJ2-1; 8 bases are shared with TRBD2. Trimming removed 9 bases from V and 10 bases from J; junction bases left unmatched: 11. Looked up from germline, CDR1 is ENHRY and CDR2 is SYGVKD. The CDR3 loop spans 13 amino acids. CDR3 sequence reads: CAMGSTGGKEQFF. CDR3 DNA: TGTGCCATGGGTTCAACGGGGGGGAAGGAGCAGTTCTTC.

The rearrangement joins TRBV7-2 to TRBJ2-2, with D unclear. Trimming pared 1 base from V and 4 bases from J, leaving 10 bases between. Germline V gene lookup returns CDR1 SGHTA and CDR2 FQGNSA. The CDR3 length is 15 residues. CDR3: CASSLDRVGTGELFF. CDR3 bases: TGTGCCAGCAGCTTAGATCGGGTGGGCACCGGGGAGCTGTTTTTT.

The chain recombines TRBV7-8 with TRBJ2-5; possibly TRBD2 for D (6 bases). There are 17 residues in the CDR3. The germline V and J ends were trimmed by 5 bases and 3 bases, with 22 bases remaining between them. Germline CDR1 is SGHVS and CDR2 is FQNEAQ. CDR3 in DNA: TGTGCCAGCAGCCCCCAAATCCAGCGGAGGGGCAAAGAGACCCAGTACTTC. Protein: CASSPQIQRRGKETQYF.

This chain links TRBV7-6 with TRBJ1-1, with 11 bases lining up with TRBD1. This CDR3 is built from 17 residues. Germline CDR1 SGHVS, CDR2 FNYEAQ. V was pared by 1 base and J by 6 bases, with 10 bases of the junction left unmatched. The DNA for the CDR3 is TGTGCCAGCAGCTTAGATATTGGGGACAGGGGGTACCCTGAAGCTTTCTTT. This gives the protein CASSLDIGDRGYPEAFF. Supplemented by reference TRBV7-6 and TRBJ1-1, the full variable domain reads GAGVSQSPRYKVTKRGQDVALRCDPISGHVSLYWYRQALGQGPEFLTYFNYEAQQDKSGLPNDRFSAERPEGSISTLTIQRTEQRDSAMYRCASSLDIGDRGYPEAFFGQGTRLTVV.

This chain joins TRBV29-1 and TRBJ2-2, with no clear D. The CDR3 totals 13 residues. The germline CDR1 and CDR2 sequences are SQVTM and ANQGSEA. Trimming pared 2 bases from V and 4 bases from J, leaving 8 bases between. CDR3 in DNA: TGCAGCGTTGAAAACACAAGCACCGGGGAGCTGTTTTTT. Translated, it gives CSVENTSTGELFF.